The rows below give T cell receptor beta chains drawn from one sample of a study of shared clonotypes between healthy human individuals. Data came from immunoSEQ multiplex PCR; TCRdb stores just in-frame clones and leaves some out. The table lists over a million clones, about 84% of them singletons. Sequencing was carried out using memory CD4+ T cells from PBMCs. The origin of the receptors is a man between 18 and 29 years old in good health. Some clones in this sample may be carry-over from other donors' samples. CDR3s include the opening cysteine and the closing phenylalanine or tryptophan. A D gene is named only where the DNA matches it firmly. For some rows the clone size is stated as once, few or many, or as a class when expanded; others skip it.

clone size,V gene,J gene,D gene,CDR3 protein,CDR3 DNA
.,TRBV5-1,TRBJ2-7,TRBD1,CASRLGSRAGGFNEQYF,TGCGCCAGCCGACTTGGGTCTCGGGCAGGGGGCTTCAACGAGCAGTACTTC
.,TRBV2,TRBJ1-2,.,CASSVTGGSGGYGYTF,TGTGCCAGCAGTGTTACGGGAGGGTCCGGTGGCTATGGCTACACCTTC
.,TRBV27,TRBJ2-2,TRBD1,CASSWDRAAGELFF,TGTGCCAGCAGCTGGGACAGGGCTGCCGGGGAGCTGTTTTTT
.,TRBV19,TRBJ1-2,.,CASSIAGQGHFNYGYTF,TGTGCCAGTAGTATAGCCGGCCAGGGACACTTCAACTATGGCTACACCTTC
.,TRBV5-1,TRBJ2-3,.,CASSLDQQGTDTQYF,TGCGCCAGCAGCTTGGATCAACAGGGAACAGATACGCAGTATTTT
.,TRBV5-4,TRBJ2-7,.,CASSLGPPTTGEQYF,TGTGCCAGCAGCTTAGGCCCCCCCACCACGGGAGAGCAGTACTTC
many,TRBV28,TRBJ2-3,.,CASSSPSFVTGSTDTQYF,TGTGCCAGCAGTTCCCCCTCTTTCGTGACAGGAAGCACAGATACGCAGTATTTT
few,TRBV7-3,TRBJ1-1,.,CASSLQGLAEAFF,TGTGCCAGCAGCTTACAGGGTTTGGCTGAAGCTTTCTTT
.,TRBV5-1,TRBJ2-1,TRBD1,CASSWGQSNEQFF,TGCGCCAGCAGCTGGGGACAGTCCAATGAGCAGTTCTTC
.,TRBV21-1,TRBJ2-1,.,CASSKTETYSFLF,TGTGCCAGCAGCAAGACAGAGACCTATAGCTTCCTCTTC
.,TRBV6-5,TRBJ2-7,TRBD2,CASSYHGLAGYEQYF,TGTGCCAGCAGTTACCACGGACTAGCGGGCTACGAGCAGTACTTC
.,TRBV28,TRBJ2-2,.,CASLRNTGELFF,TGTGCCAGCCTTCGGAACACCGGGGAGCTGTTTTTT
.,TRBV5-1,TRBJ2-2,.,CASSLDSKGPGELFF,TGCGCCAGCAGCTTGGACTCCAAGGGCCCCGGGGAGCTGTTTTTT
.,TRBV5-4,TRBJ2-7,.,CASTSSGSYEQYF,TGTGCCAGCACCTCCTCCGGGAGCTACGAGCAGTACTTC
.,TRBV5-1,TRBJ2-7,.,CASSPEQVSKQYF,TGCGCCAGCAGCCCAGAACAAGTTTCGAAGCAGTACTTC
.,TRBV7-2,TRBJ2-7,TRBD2,CASSAGRRYEQYF,TGTGCCAGCAGCGCCGGGAGGCGGTACGAGCAGTACTTC
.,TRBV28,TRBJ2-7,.,CASSRRDLEQYF,TGTGCCAGCAGTCGCCGGGACCTTGAGCAGTACTTC
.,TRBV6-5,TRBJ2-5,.,CASTRPGAGETQYF,TGTGCCAGCACCCGTCCGGGGGCCGGGGAGACCCAGTACTTC
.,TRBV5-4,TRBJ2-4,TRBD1,CASSLDRERGKNIQYF,TGTGCCAGCAGCCTAGACAGGGAAAGAGGCAAAAACATTCAGTACTTC
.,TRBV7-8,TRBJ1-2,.,CASSLEGTNYGYTF,TGTGCCAGCAGCTTAGAAGGGACTAACTATGGCTACACCTTC
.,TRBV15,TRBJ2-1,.,CATSRKIPSRGGNEQFF,TGTGCCACCAGCAGGAAGATTCCCTCCAGGGGTGGCAATGAGCAGTTCTTC
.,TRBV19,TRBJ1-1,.,CASANTGRRGPEAFF,TGTGCCAGCGCCAATACGGGACGGCGGGGGCCTGAAGCTTTCTTT
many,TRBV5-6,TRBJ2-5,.,CASSLAGHGETQYF,TGTGCCAGCAGCTTGGCCGGGCACGGGGAGACCCAGTACTTC
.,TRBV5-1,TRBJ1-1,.,CASSSTSGTVEAFF,TGCGCCAGCAGCTCCACATCCGGGACTGTTGAAGCTTTCTTT
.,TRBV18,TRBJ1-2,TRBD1,CASSPNRDSYEYGYTF,TGTGCCAGCTCACCGAATAGGGACAGCTACGAATATGGCTACACCTTC
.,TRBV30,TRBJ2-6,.,CAWKRGYSGANVLTF,TGTGCCTGGAAGAGGGGCTACTCTGGGGCCAACGTCCTGACTTTC
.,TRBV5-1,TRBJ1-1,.,CASSFASVAEAFF,TGCGCCAGCAGCTTTGCTAGCGTGGCTGAAGCTTTCTTT
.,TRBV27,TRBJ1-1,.,CASSLLWGNTEAFF,TGTGCCAGCAGTTTACTGTGGGGGAACACTGAAGCTTTCTTT
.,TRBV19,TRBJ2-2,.,CASSNSYGELFF,TGTGCCAGTAGTAACTCCTACGGGGAGCTGTTTTTT
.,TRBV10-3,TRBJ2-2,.,CAISDPRDYTGELFF,TGTGCCATCAGTGATCCAAGGGATTACACCGGGGAGCTGTTTTTT
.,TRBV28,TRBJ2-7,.,CASSRGGYPEDSYEQYF,TGTGCCAGCAGTCGAGGTGGCTACCCCGAAGACTCCTACGAGCAGTACTTC
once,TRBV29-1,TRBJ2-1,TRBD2,CSARSAGEGRNEQFF,TGCAGCGCCCGGTCTGCGGGAGAGGGGAGGAATGAGCAGTTCTTC
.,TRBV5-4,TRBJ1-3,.,CASSFARGGNTIYF,TGTGCCAGCAGCTTCGCCAGGGGAGGAAACACCATATATTTT
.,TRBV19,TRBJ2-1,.,CASSSPGLVSYNEQFF,TGTGCCAGTAGTTCTCCGGGACTGGTCTCCTACAATGAGCAGTTCTTC
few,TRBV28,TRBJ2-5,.,CASRIQETQYF,TGTGCCAGCAGGATACAAGAGACCCAGTACTTC
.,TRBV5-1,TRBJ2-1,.,CASGAVEGGEQFF,TGCGCCAGCGGTGCGGTAGAAGGTGGTGAGCAGTTCTTC
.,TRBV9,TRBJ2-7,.,CASSVAGDFYYEQYF,TGTGCCAGCAGCGTAGCAGGGGACTTCTACTACGAGCAGTACTTC
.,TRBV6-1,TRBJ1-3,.,CASSTSQAQGNTIYF,TGTGCCAGCAGTACCTCACAGGCCCAAGGAAACACCATATATTTT
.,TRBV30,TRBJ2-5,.,CAWSSGTGYQETQYF,TGTGCCTGGAGTTCCGGGACTGGGTACCAAGAGACCCAGTACTTC
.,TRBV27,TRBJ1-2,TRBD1,CASSLSSGQGGYGYTF,TGTGCCAGCAGTTTATCCTCGGGACAGGGAGGCTATGGCTACACCTTC
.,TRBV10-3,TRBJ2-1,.,CAISDQQRWHEQFF,TGTGCCATCAGTGACCAGCAGCGTTGGCATGAGCAGTTCTTC
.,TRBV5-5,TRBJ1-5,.,CASSTRGAQPQHF,TGTGCCAGCAGCACACGGGGGGCTCAGCCCCAGCATTTT
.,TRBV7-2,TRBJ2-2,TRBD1,CASSKDRVETGELFF,TGTGCCAGCAGCAAAGACAGGGTAGAAACCGGGGAGCTGTTTTTT
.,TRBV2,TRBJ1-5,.,CASNVDRNQPQHF,TGTGCCAGCAATGTTGACAGAAATCAGCCCCAGCATTTT
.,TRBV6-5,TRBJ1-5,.,CASSYYSNQPQHF,TGTGCCAGCAGTTATTACAGCAATCAGCCCCAGCATTTT
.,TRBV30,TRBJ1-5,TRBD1,CAWNSQGQGYQPQHF,TGTGCCTGGAATTCCCAGGGACAGGGTTATCAGCCCCAGCATTTT
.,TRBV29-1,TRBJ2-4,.,CSVEFRGRGANIQYF,TGCAGCGTTGAGTTTAGGGGGAGGGGTGCAAACATTCAGTACTTC
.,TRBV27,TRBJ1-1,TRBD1,CASSLRGQGAEAFF,TGTGCCAGCAGTTTAAGGGGACAGGGGGCTGAAGCTTTCTTT